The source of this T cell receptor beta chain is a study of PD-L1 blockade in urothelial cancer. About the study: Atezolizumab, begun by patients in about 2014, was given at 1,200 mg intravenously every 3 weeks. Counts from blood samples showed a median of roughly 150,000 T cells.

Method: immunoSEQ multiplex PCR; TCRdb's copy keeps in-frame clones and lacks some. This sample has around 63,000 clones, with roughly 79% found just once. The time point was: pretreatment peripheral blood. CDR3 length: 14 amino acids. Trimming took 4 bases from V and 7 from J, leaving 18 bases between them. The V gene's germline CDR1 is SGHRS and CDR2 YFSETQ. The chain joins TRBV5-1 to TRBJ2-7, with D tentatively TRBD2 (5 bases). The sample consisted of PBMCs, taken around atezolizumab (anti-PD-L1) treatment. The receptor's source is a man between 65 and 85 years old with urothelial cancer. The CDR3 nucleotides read TGCGCCAGCAGCAGGACTGACACCCGAGTAGAGCAGTACTTC. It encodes CASSRTDTRVEQYF. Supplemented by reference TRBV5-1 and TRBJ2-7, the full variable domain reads KAGVTQTPRYLIKTRGQQVTLSCSPISGHRSVSWYQQTPGQGLQFLFEYFSETQRNKGNFPGRFSGRQFSNSRSEMNVSTLELGDSALYLCASSRTDTRVEQYFGPGTRLTVT.